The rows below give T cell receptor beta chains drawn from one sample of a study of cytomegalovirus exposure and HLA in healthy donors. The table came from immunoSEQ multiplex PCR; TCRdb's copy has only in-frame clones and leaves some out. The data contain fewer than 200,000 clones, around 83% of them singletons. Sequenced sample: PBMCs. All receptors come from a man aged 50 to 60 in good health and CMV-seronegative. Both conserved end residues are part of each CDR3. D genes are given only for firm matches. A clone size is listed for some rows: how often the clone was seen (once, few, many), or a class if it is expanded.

TGTGCCAGCACCGAGGGGCAGGGGGCTTCCTATGGCTACACCTTC,CASTEGQGASYGYTF,TRBD1,TRBJ1-2,-,TRBV2
TGTGCCAGCAGCCGCACAGGGTTCGGCTACACCTTC,CASSRTGFGYTF,-,TRBJ1-2,-,TRBV5-8
TGTGCCGCCGCTAGAGGGGGACAATATAATTCACCCCTCCACTTT,CAAARGGQYNSPLHF,-,TRBJ1-6,-,TRBV27
TGTGCCAGCAGCCTCGCGACATTTCCAGATACGCAGTATTTT,CASSLATFPDTQYF,-,TRBJ2-3,-,TRBV28
TGTGCCAGCAGCGTAAACCAGGGTGCCGAAGCTTTCTTT,CASSVNQGAEAFF,-,TRBJ1-1,-,TRBV9
TGTGCCAGCAGCGTTGGGACAGGGGTTCGCGGCGAGCAGTACTTC,CASSVGTGVRGEQYF,TRBD1,TRBJ2-7,once,TRBV9
TGTGCCAGCAGTGAAGCCCCGGGACAGCGGCAGCTGTTTTTT,CASSEAPGQRQLFF,TRBD1,TRBJ2-2,-,TRBV6-1
TGCGCCAGCAGAACCCAACCCAGCAGGACTAGAGATACGCAGTATTTT,CASRTQPSRTRDTQYF,TRBD2,TRBJ2-3,-,TRBV5-1
TGTGCCAGCTCCACAGGGGTCAACGAGCAGTACTTC,CASSTGVNEQYF,TRBD1,TRBJ2-7,-,TRBV18
TGTGCCAGCAGCGGTGGGACAGGGGCCCTAGGAGATACGCAGTATTTT,CASSGGTGALGDTQYF,TRBD1,TRBJ2-3,-,TRBV9
TGTGCCAGTAGTTCCAACGACGGGTTTCTCACGGGAAACACCATATATTTT,CASSSNDGFLTGNTIYF,-,TRBJ1-3,few,TRBV19
TGTGCCAGCAGTGAGGGACAGGGGGCCAATGGCTACACCTTC,CASSEGQGANGYTF,TRBD1,TRBJ1-2,-,TRBV28
TGTGCCACAAAAGCGCCCCCCGGTACTGAAGCTTTCTTT,CATKAPPGTEAFF,-,TRBJ1-1,-,TRBV10-3
TGTTCCAGCAGCCCCGAGGGAGGCACTAATAACTATGGCTACACCTTC,CSSSPEGGTNNYGYTF,-,TRBJ1-2,-,TRBV7-9
TGTGCCAGCAGCCTGCAGGGGCCCTCCACTGAAGCTTTCTTT,CASSLQGPSTEAFF,-,TRBJ1-1,few,TRBV7-9
TGTGCCAGCAGCCAAGTTTCAAAAGAGACCCAGTACTTC,CASSQVSKETQYF,-,TRBJ2-5,-,TRBV14
TGTGCCAGCAGCTTAGGCTTAGCGGGATACGGTGAGCAGTTCTTC,CASSLGLAGYGEQFF,TRBD2,TRBJ2-1,few,TRBV7-8
TGTGCCAGCAGTCCGGTTAATCGGGAGCTGTTTTTT,CASSPVNRELFF,-,TRBJ2-2,-,TRBV2
TGTGCCAGCAGCCTCCCCCGAGCGGGGCGGGAGACCCAGTACTTC,CASSLPRAGRETQYF,TRBD2,TRBJ2-5,-,TRBV7-8
TGTGCCAGCAGCTTATGGCAGGTCAACACTGAAGCTTTCTTT,CASSLWQVNTEAFF,-,TRBJ1-1,few,TRBV5-4
TGCGCCAGCAGCTTGGGGAGACAGGGGAGTCGGGAGCAGTACTTC,CASSLGRQGSREQYF,TRBD1,TRBJ2-7,-,TRBV5-1
TGTGCCATCAGTGACGGGGAGGGCAATGAGCAGTTCTTC,CAISDGEGNEQFF,TRBD2,TRBJ2-1,-,TRBV10-3
TGTGCCAGCAGCTCCCCTAGCGGGAGAATAGAAGAGACCCAGTACTTC,CASSSPSGRIEETQYF,TRBD2,TRBJ2-5,-,TRBV7-9
TGTGCCAGCAGCTTAGGGACATTGAGCTCCTACGAGCAGTACTTC,CASSLGTLSSYEQYF,-,TRBJ2-7,-,TRBV7-2
TGCGCCAGCAGCTTCGGGACAGGAAAAAGCAATCAGCCCCAGCATTTT,CASSFGTGKSNQPQHF,TRBD1,TRBJ1-5,-,TRBV5-1
TGTGCCAGCAGTATCGGACAGGCAACCTATGGCTACACCTTC,CASSIGQATYGYTF,TRBD1,TRBJ1-2,-,TRBV27
TGTGCCAGCAGTTACGAGACAATTCAAGAGACCCAGTACTTC,CASSYETIQETQYF,-,TRBJ2-5,once,TRBV6-6
TGTGCCAGCAGGACCGGGACAGGGGGCTTCAGGACAGATACGCAGTATTTT,CASRTGTGGFRTDTQYF,TRBD1,TRBJ2-3,-,TRBV5-6
TGTGCCAGCAGCTTAGGCCCCGCCGGGGATGGCTACACCTTC,CASSLGPAGDGYTF,-,TRBJ1-2,-,TRBV7-3
TGTGCCAGCAGTGGACAGGGGAGCTCATACAATGAGCAGTTCTTC,CASSGQGSSYNEQFF,TRBD1,TRBJ2-1,-,TRBV2
TGTGCCAGCAGCTTGACGACTAGCGGGTTGCAAGAGACCCAGTACTTC,CASSLTTSGLQETQYF,TRBD2,TRBJ2-5,-,TRBV7-9
TGTGCCATCAGTGGGGGACAGTCCCAAGAGACCCAGTACTTC,CAISGGQSQETQYF,TRBD1,TRBJ2-5,-,TRBV10-3
TGTGCCAGCAGTTACGGGGGCGGCAACACCGGGGAGCTGTTTTTT,CASSYGGGNTGELFF,-,TRBJ2-2,-,TRBV6-6
TGTGCCAGCAGTTCGGGGGGAACCACAGATACGCAGTATTTT,CASSSGGTTDTQYF,TRBD2,TRBJ2-3,-,TRBV7-3
TGCGCCACCAGCCAGGGGGACAGGTCCACAGATACGCAGTATTTT,CATSQGDRSTDTQYF,TRBD1,TRBJ2-3,few,TRBV5-1
TGTGCCATAGGGGGAGAACCGAACACTGAAGCTTTCTTT,CAIGGEPNTEAFF,-,TRBJ1-1,-,TRBV10-3
TGTGCCAGCAGCCCAATCTCTGGAAACACCATATATTTT,CASSPISGNTIYF,-,TRBJ1-3,-,TRBV6-5
TGTGCCAGCTCACTGAGGGCAGATTCTTCCTACGAGCAGTACTTC,CASSLRADSSYEQYF,-,TRBJ2-7,-,TRBV18
TGTGCCAGCTCACCATCCTTTAAGGCGGGGACCTACTACGAGCAGTACTTC,CASSPSFKAGTYYEQYF,-,TRBJ2-7,-,TRBV18
TGTGCCAGCAGCTTAGTATCCGGGACAGACGCATACAATGAGCAGTTCTTC,CASSLVSGTDAYNEQFF,TRBD1,TRBJ2-1,-,TRBV7-9
TGCGCCAGCAGCTTGCGGACAGGACTTTCCTACGAGCAGTACTTC,CASSLRTGLSYEQYF,TRBD1,TRBJ2-7,-,TRBV5-1
TGCGCCAGCAGCTTGTTAGCGGGAGACCGGGAGACCCAGTACTTC,CASSLLAGDRETQYF,TRBD2,TRBJ2-5,-,TRBV5-1
TGCAGCGTTGGGGAGGCCACCTACACTGAAGCTTTCTTT,CSVGEATYTEAFF,-,TRBJ1-1,-,TRBV29-1
TGTGCCGGCAGCTTGGGAGGGACGATCGACAATGAGCAGTTCTTC,CAGSLGGTIDNEQFF,TRBD2,TRBJ2-1,-,TRBV7-2
TGTGCCAGCAGCGCCGGGACAGCTAACTATGGCTACACCTTC,CASSAGTANYGYTF,TRBD1,TRBJ1-2,-,TRBV28
TGTGCCAGCAGCTTACAGGAAAATCAGCCCCAGCATTTT,CASSLQENQPQHF,-,TRBJ1-5,-,TRBV7-9
TGCAGCGTGGGGACAGGGGTCAACGGCTACACCTTC,CSVGTGVNGYTF,TRBD1,TRBJ1-2,few,TRBV29-1
TGTGCCAGCAGCGTAGATGCGGGTTACAATGAGCAGTTCTTC,CASSVDAGYNEQFF,-,TRBJ2-1,-,TRBV9
TGTGCCAGCAGCCCGGACTACTCCACCCACACCGGGGAGCTGTTTTTT,CASSPDYSTHTGELFF,-,TRBJ2-2,-,TRBV7-9
TGTGCCAGCTACCCACTCCCGACAGGGGGCGGCACTGAAGCTTTCTTT,CASYPLPTGGGTEAFF,TRBD1,TRBJ1-1,-,TRBV27
TGTGCCAGCAGTTTAGGACGGACATTGAAAAACATTCAGTACTTC,CASSLGRTLKNIQYF,-,TRBJ2-4,few,TRBV28
TGTGCCAGCAGCTTAGGCGGAGCGGGGGGGCAGAATGAGCAGTTCTTC,CASSLGGAGGQNEQFF,TRBD2,TRBJ2-1,-,TRBV7-6